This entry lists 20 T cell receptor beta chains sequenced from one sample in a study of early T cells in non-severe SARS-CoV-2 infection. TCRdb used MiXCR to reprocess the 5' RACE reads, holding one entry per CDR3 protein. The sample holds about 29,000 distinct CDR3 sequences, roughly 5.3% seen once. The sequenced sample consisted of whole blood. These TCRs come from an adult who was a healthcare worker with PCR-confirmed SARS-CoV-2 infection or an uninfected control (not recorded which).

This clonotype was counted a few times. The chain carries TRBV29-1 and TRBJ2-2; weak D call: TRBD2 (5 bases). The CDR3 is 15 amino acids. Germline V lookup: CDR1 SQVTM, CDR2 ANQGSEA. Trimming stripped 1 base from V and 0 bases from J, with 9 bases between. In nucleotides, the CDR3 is TGCAGCGTTGAAGGAGGGCAGACGAACACCGGGGAGCTGTTTTTT. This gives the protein CSVEGGQTNTGELFF.

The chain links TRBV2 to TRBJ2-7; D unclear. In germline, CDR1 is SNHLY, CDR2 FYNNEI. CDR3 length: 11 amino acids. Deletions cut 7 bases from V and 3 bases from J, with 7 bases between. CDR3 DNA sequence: TGTGCCAGCAACATGCTCTACGAGCAGTACTTC. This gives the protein CASNMLYEQYF. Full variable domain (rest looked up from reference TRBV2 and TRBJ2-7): EPEVTQTPSHQVTQMGQEVILRCVPISNHLYFYWYRQILGQKVEFLVSFYNNEISEKSEIFDDQFSVERPDGSNFTLKIRSTKLEDSAMYFCASNMLYEQYFGPGTRLTVT.

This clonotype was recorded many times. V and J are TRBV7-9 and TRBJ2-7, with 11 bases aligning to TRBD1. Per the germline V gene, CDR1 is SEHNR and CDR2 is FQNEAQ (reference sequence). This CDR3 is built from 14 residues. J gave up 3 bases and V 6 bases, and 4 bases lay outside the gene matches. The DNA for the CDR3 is TGTGCCAGCAGATCCGGGACAGGGGGCTACGAGCAGTACTTC. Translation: CASRSGTGGYEQYF.

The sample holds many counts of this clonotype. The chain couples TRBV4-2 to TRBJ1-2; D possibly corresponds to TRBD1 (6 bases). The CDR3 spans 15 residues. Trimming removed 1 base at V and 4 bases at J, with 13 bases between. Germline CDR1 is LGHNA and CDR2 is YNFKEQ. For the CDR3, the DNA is TGTGCCAGCAGCCAAGCCCGGGGAGGGGGCTATGGCTACACCTTC. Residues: CASSQARGGGYGYTF.

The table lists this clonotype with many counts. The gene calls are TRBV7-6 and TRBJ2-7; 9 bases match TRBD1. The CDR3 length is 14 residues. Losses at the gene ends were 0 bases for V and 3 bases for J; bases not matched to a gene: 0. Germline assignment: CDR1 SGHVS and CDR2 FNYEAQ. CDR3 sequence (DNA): TGTGCCAGCAGCTTAGCGACAGGGGGCTACGAGCAGTACTTC. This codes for CASSLATGGYEQYF.

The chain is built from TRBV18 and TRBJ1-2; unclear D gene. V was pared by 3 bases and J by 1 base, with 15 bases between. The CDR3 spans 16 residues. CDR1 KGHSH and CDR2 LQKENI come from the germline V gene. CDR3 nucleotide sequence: TGTGCCAGCTCACCCATGACATCTGGGATTAACTATGGCTACACCTTC. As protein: CASSPMTSGINYGYTF.

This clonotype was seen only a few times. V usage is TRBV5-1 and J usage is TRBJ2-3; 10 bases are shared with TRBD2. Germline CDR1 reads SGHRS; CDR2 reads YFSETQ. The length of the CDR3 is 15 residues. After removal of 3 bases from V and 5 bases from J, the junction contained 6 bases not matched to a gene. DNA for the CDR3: TGCGCCAGCAGCTCCAGCGGGAGGGCCGTAGATACGCAGTATTTT. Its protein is CASSSSGRAVDTQYF.

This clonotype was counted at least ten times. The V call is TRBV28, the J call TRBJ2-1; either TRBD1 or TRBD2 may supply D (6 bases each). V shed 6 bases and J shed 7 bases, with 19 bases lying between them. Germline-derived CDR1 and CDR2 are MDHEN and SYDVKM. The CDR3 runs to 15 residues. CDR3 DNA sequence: TGTGCCAGCAGCGAGGGGGGTGACAGAAAGAATGAGCAGTTCTTC. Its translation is CASSEGGDRKNEQFF. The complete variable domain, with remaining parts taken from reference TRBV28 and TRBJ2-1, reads DVKVTQSSRYLVKRTGEKVFLECVQDMDHENMFWYRQDPGLGLRLIYFSYDVKMKEKGDIPEGYSVSREKKERFSLILESASTNQTSMYLCASSEGGDRKNEQFFGPGTRLTVL.

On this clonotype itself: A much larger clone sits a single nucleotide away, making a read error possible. The CDR3 DNA sequence: TGCAGCGTGGAGACTAGCCTGGAGACCCAGTACTTC. Amino acid sequence: CSVETSLETQYF. V usage is TRBV29-1 and J usage is TRBJ2-5; 7 nucleotides agree with TRBD2. The CDR3 loop spans 12 amino acids. CDR1 is SQVTM and CDR2 is ANQGSEA in the germline V gene. With 6 bases clipped from V and 5 bases from J, the junction kept 6 bases outside the gene matches.

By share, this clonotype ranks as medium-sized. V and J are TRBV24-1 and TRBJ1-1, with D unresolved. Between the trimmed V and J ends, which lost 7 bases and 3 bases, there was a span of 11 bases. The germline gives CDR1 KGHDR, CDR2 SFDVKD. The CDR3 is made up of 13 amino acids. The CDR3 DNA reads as TGTGCCACCAGGGGCTTCGGGGACACTGAAGCTTTCTTT. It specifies CATRGFGDTEAFF.

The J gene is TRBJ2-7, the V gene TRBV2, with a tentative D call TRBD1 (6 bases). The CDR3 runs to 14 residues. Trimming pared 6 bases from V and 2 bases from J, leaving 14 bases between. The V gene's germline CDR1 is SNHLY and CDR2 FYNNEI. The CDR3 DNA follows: TGTGCCAGCAGGCCCCCAGGGGCCCCCTACGAGCAGTACTTC. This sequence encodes CASRPPGAPYEQYF.

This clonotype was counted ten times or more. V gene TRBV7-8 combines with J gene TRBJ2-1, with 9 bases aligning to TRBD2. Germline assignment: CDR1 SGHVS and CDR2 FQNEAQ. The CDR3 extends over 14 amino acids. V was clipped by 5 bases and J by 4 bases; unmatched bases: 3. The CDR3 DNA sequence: TGTGCCAGCAGCCAGGGACTAGCTTACAATGAGCAGTTCTTC. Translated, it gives CASSQGLAYNEQFF.

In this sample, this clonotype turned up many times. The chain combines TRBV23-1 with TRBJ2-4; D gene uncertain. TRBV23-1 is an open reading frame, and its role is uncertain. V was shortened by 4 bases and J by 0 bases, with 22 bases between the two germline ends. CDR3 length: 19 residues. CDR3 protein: CASSRAPPEGPLAKNIQYF. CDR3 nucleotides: TGCGCCAGCAGTCGGGCTCCTCCGGAAGGGCCTTTAGCCAAAAACATTCAGTACTTC.

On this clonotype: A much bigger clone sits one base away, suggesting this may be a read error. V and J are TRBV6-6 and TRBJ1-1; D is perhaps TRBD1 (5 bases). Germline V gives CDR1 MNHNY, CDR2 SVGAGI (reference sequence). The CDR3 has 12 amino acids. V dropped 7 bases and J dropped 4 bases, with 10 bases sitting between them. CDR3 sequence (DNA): TGTGCCAGCACCCCCGGGGGCACTGAAGCTTTCTTT. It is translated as CASTPGGTEAFF.

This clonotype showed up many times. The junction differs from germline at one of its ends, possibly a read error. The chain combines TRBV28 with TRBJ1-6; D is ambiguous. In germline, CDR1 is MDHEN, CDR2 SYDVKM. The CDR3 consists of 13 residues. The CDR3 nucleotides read TGTGCCAGCAGTTTATCCGGGAATTCACCCCTCCATTTT. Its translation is CASSLSGNSPLHF.

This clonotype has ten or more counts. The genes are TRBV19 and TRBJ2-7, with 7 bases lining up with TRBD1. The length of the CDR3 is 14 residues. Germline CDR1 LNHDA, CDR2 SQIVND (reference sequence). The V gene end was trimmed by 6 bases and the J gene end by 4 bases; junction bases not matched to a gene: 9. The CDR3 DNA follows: TGTGCCAGTAGCAGGGGGACGGGTGTATACGAGCAGTACTTC. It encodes CASSRGTGVYEQYF. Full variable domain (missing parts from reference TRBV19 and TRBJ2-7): DGGITQSPKYLFRKEGQNVTLSCEQNLNHDAMYWYRQDPGQGLRLIYYSQIVNDFQKGDIAEGYSVSREKKESFPLTVTSAQKNPTAFYLCASSRGTGVYEQYFGPGTRLTVT.

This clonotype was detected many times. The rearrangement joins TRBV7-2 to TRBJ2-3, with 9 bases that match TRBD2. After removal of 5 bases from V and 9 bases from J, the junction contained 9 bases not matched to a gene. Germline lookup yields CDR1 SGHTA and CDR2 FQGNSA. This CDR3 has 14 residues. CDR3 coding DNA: TGTGCCAGCAGCGTCGAGCCTCTAGCGGGAACGCAGTATTTT. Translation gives CASSVEPLAGTQYF. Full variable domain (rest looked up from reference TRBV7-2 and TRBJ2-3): GAGVSQSPSNKVTEKGKDVELRCDPISGHTALYWYRQSLGQGLEFLIYFQGNSAPDKSGLPSDRFSAERTGGSVSTLTIQRTQQEDSAVYLCASSVEPLAGTQYFGPGTRLTVL.

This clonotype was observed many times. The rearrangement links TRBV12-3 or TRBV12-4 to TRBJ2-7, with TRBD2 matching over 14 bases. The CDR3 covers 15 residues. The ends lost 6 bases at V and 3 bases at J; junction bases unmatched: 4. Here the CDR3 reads CASSEGTSGSYEQYF. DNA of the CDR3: TGTGCCAGCAGCGAAGGGACTAGCGGGAGCTACGAGCAGTACTTC.

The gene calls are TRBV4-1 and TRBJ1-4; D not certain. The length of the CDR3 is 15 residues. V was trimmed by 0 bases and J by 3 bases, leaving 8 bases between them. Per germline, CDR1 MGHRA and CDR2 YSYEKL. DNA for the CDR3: TGCGCCAGCAGCCAAGAAAGGGCCTCTAATGAAAAACTGTTTTTT. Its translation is CASSQERASNEKLFF.

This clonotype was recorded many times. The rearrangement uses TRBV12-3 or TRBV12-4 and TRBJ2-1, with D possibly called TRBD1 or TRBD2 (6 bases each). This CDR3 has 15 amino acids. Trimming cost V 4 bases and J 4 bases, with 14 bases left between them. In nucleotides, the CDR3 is TGTGCCAGCAGTTCGGGGGCTAGCAGATACAATGAGCAGTTCTTC. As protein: CASSSGASRYNEQFF.